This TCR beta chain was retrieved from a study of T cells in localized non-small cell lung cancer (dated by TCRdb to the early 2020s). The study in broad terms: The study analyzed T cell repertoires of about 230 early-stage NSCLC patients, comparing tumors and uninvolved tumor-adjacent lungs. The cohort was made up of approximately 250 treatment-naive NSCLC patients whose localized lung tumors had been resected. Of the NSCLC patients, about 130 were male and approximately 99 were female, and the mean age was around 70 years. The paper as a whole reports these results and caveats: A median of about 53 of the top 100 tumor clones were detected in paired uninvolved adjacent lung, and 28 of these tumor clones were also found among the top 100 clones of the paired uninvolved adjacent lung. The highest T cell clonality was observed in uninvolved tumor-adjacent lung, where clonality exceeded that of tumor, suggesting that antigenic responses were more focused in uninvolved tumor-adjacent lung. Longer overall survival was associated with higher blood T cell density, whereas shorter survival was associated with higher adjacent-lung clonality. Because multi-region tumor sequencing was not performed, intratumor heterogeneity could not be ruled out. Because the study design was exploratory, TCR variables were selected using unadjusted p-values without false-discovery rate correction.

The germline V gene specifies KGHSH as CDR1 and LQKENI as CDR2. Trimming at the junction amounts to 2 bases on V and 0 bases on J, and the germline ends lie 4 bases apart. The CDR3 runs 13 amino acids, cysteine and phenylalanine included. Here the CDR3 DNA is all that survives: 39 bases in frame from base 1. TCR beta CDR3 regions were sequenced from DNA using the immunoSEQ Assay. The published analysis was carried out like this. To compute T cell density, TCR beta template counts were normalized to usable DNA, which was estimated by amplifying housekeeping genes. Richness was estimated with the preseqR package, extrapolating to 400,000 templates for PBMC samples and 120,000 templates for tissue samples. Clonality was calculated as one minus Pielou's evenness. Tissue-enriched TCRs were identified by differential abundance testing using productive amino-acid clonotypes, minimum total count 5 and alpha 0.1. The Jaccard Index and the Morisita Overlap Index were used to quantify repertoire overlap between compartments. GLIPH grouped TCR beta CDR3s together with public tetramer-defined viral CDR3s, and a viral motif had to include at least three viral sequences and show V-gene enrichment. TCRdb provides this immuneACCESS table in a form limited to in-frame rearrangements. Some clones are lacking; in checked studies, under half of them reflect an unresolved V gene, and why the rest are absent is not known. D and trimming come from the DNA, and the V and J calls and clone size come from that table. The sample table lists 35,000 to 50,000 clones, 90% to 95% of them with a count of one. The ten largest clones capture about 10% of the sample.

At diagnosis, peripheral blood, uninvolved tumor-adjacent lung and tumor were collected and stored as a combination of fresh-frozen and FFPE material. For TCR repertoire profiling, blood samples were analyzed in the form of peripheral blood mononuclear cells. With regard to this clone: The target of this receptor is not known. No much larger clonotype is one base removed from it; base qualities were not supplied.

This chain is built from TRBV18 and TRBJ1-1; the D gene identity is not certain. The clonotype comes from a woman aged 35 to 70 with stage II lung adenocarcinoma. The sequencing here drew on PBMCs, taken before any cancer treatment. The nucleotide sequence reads TGTGCCAGCTCACCAGAGTTGAACACTGAAGCTTTCTTT. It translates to CASSPELNTEAFF.